The clone carrying this T cell receptor beta chain was seen only a few times. The antigen remains undetermined. The investigators amplified TCR beta CDR3 regions from RNA transcripts. The HTBI primer set served for first-round RT-PCR of the TCR CDR3. TCRdb processed the multiplex PCR reads anew with MiXCR; each CDR3 protein has one entry. This table holds around 270,000 distinct CDR3 sequences, roughly 19% found once. Disease duration was under 3 months in the ophthalmopathy patients, who also had a Clinical Activity Score of at least 3 and a NOSPECS grade of at least 4. Together with thyroid ultrasound, orbital computed tomography, serum thyroxine and TRAb, clinical symptoms were used for diagnoses. The sample comes from a study of T cells in Graves' hyperthyroidism and ophthalmopathy. Study-level results: The majority of expanded thyroid clonotypes above 0.001 also appeared in blood.

The CDR3 loop spans 16 amino acids. From germline, CDR1 is MGHRA and CDR2 YSYEKL. The germline V and J ends were trimmed by 1 base and 5 bases, with 14 bases remaining between them. Sequenced material: blood. This TCR was sampled from a man aged 50 to 60 with Graves' ophthalmopathy. This rearrangement joins TRBV4-1 to TRBJ2-2; TRBD1 or TRBD2 may be the D gene (6 bases each). CDR3 amino acids: CASSQVPGEVTGELFF. CDR3 nucleotides: TGCGCCAGCAGCCAAGTGCCAGGGGAGGTTACCGGGGAGCTGTTTTTT.